This T cell receptor beta chain stems from a study of T cells in Graves' hyperthyroidism and ophthalmopathy. As for the study in general: Staff took peripheral blood when the initial diagnosis was made, before any treatment began.

Template material for amplifying TCR beta CDR3 regions consisted of RNA transcripts. HTBI primers were employed in a first-round RT-PCR of the TCR CDR3. Each CDR3 protein is one row after TCRdb ran MiXCR on the multiplex PCR reads. The table includes some 530,000 distinct CDR3 sequences, approximately 23% detected once. This clonotype came up many times. Ophthalmopathy patients showed a Clinical Activity Score of at least 3, NOSPECS grade of at least 4 and duration under 3 months. Uncontrolled infection, other autoimmune disease, pregnancy or lactation barred patients from enrollment. Unmatched junction bases numbered 3, after V lost 6 bases and J lost 3 bases. Germline V CDR1 and CDR2: MDHEN, SYDVKM. The CDR3 contains 13 residues.

The chain recombines TRBV28 with TRBJ2-3; the match to TRBD1 covers 7 bases. Sequencing was carried out using blood. The clonotype was recovered from a woman in her seventies with Graves' ophthalmopathy. The CDR3 here is CASRLQGTDTQYF. Written as DNA, the CDR3 is TGTGCCAGCAGACTACAGGGGACAGATACGCAGTATTTT. The full variable domain, its missing parts supplied by reference TRBV28 and TRBJ2-3, is DVKVTQSSRYLVKRTGEKVFLECVQDMDHENMFWYRQDPGLGLRLIYFSYDVKMKEKGDIPEGYSVSREKKERFSLILESASTNQTSMYLCASRLQGTDTQYFGPGTRLTVL.